This T cell receptor beta chain is from a study of cytomegalovirus exposure and HLA in healthy donors. The table came from immunoSEQ multiplex PCR; TCRdb's copy has only in-frame clones and leaves some out. The sample yields roughly 60,000 clones, roughly 94% seen once. Germline CDR1 reads LNHDA; CDR2 reads SQIVND (reference sequence). The trim removed 5 bases at V and 3 bases at J, leaving 7 bases unmatched. This CDR3 is 14 amino acids long. The clonotype comes from a man aged 18 to 30 in good health and CMV-seronegative. V usage is TRBV19 and J usage is TRBJ2-7; 7 bases line up with TRBD1. Sequenced sample: PBMCs. CDR3 protein: CASSPRQGSYEQYF. The CDR3 DNA reads TGTGCCAGTAGTCCGCGACAGGGCAGCTACGAGCAGTACTTC.